Following are 30 T cell receptor beta chains from one sample sequenced in a study of vaccination and CD4 T cells after COVID-19. Researchers used the Oncomine TCR Beta short-read assay to sequence DNA from cultured CD4+ T cells. TCRdb re-derived calls from the PCR reads in MiXCR, one entry per CDR3 protein. This table has some 4,900 distinct CDR3 sequences, around 43% appearing once. Indicated treatment: approximately 11-day PBMC culture with coronavirus spike peptide pools or control peptides (ViraFEST assay). Unexposed donor CD4+ T cells predated the COVID-19 pandemic, collected 2011-2018. Antigen specificity for these receptors is unknown. The sequenced sample consisted of CD4+ T cells from blood, cultured in vitro. These receptors came from a human donor in good health.

The chain combines TRBV20-1 with TRBJ2-2; D is tentatively TRBD1 or TRBD2 (6 bases each). Germline V CDR1 and CDR2: DFQATT, SNEGSKA (reference sequence). The CDR3 extends over 18 amino acids. Trimming took off 1 base at V and 0 bases at J, with 18 bases between the two ends. The CDR3 bases are TGCAGTGCTAGAGCCGTGGGGGGCCTCACCTCGAACACCGGGGAGCTGTTTTTT. It codes for CSARAVGGLTSNTGELFF.

The chain recombines TRBV4-2 with TRBJ2-4, with D uncertain. Germline CDR1 reads LGHNA; CDR2 reads YNFKEQ. With 1 base removed from V and 6 bases from J, the gap between germline ends came to 4 bases. This CDR3 has 12 amino acids. CDR3 loop: CASSQVGNIQYF. The CDR3 bases are TGTGCCAGCAGCCAAGTCGGAAACATTCAGTACTTC.

The rearrangement uses TRBV6-1 and TRBJ1-2, with a weak D call TRBD1 (6 bases). Trimming removed 7 bases at V and 8 bases at J, with 11 bases between. Germline CDR1 MNHNS, CDR2 SASEGT. This CDR3 is built from 11 residues. Written as DNA, the CDR3 is TGTGCCAGCACTATGAGGGGGGGCTACACCTTC. Translating it yields CASTMRGGYTF.

There are a few counts of this clonotype. CDR3 protein: CAWTPGHNSNQPQHF. DNA for the CDR3: TGTGCCTGGACCCCGGGACACAATAGCAATCAGCCCCAGCATTTT. The gene calls are TRBV30 and TRBJ1-5; weak D call: TRBD1 (6 bases). Germline V gives CDR1 GTSNPN, CDR2 SVGIG (reference sequence). This CDR3 is built from 15 residues. The V end lost 4 bases, the J end lost 0 bases, and 13 bases lay between the germline ends.

This clonotype was seen only a few times. The DNA of the CDR3 is TGTGCCAGCAGCACCGGGAATTCACCCCTCCACTTT. The encoded protein is CASSTGNSPLHF. This chain connects TRBV7-3 to TRBJ1-6; unclear D gene. V shed 5 bases and J shed 7 bases, with 6 bases lying between them. CDR1 is SGHTA and CDR2 is FQGTGA in the germline V gene. The CDR3 runs to 12 residues.

The chain recombines TRBV11-2 with TRBJ1-1; no definite D call. The CDR3 sequence is 15 residues long. Germline CDR1 is SGHAT and CDR2 is FQNNGV. The germline V and J ends were trimmed by 5 bases and 4 bases, with 17 bases remaining between them. The CDR3 DNA follows: TGTGCCAGCAGCGACCCCGGCCTTCCTGGCACTGAAGCTTTCTTT. This gives the protein CASSDPGLPGTEAFF.

V is TRBV20-1 and J is TRBJ1-2; D perhaps matches TRBD1 (6 bases). The germline gives CDR1 DFQATT, CDR2 SNEGSKA (reference sequence). The CDR3 sequence is 20 residues long. Trimming shortened V by 5 bases and J by 3 bases, and 34 bases separated the two germline ends. In DNA form, the CDR3 reads TGCAGTGCTCGCGCGGGGACCGACCCTCCCGCGGGGGCTAACTACTATGGCTACACCTTC. Residues: CSARAGTDPPAGANYYGYTF.

This clonotype turned up a few times. The chain couples TRBV27 to TRBJ1-1; 8 bases are shared with TRBD1. CDR3 length equals 11 residues. The J segment lost 12 bases and the V segment lost 8 bases, leaving 8 bases of the junction unmatched. Germline CDR1 is MNHEY and CDR2 is SMNVEV (reference sequence). In nucleotides, the CDR3 is TGTGCCAGCGGACAGGGTCTCGAGACTTTCTTT. Protein sequence: CASGQGLETFF.

The V gene is TRBV27, the J gene TRBJ1-1; the D gene is possibly TRBD1 (5 bases). The CDR3 contains 16 residues. Germline V CDR1 and CDR2: MNHEY, SMNVEV (reference sequence). Trimming cost V 4 bases and J 0 bases, with 15 bases left between them. DNA for the CDR3: TGTGCCAGCAGTTCCGCCAGGGATTTGTTGAACACTGAAGCTTTCTTT. Residues: CASSSARDLLNTEAFF.

V is TRBV20-1 and J is TRBJ1-2; 7 nucleotides agree with TRBD1. The V segment lost 8 bases and the J segment 3 bases; nucleotides outside the gene matches: 3. Looked up from germline, CDR1 is DFQATT and CDR2 is SNEGSKA (reference sequence). The CDR3 consists of 11 residues. CDR3 nucleotides: TGCAGTACCGGGACAGACTATGGCTACACCTTC. Encoded protein: CSTGTDYGYTF.

The chain carries TRBV19 and TRBJ1-2; the D gene is possibly TRBD1 (6 bases). CDR1 and CDR2 from the germline V gene are LNHDA and SQIVND (reference sequence). This CDR3 spans 12 amino acids. Trimming cost V 7 bases and J 7 bases, with 13 bases left between them. CDR3 DNA sequence: TGTGCCAGTACCAAGGGGGGCTCTGGCTACACCTTC. Its protein is CASTKGGSGYTF.

The chain recombines TRBV12-3 or TRBV12-4 with TRBJ2-3, with TRBD2 as a possible D gene (6 bases). With 11 bases removed from V and 3 bases from J, the gap between germline ends came to 18 bases. The CDR3 totals 14 residues. CDR3 sequence: CAVWRGLITDTQYF. The DNA of the CDR3 is TGTGCCGTTTGGAGGGGCCTCATTACAGATACGCAGTATTTT.

The rearrangement joins TRBV12-3 or TRBV12-4 to TRBJ2-5; 9 bases agree with TRBD2. CDR3 length: 16 residues. V was pared by 3 bases and J by 9 bases, with 14 bases of the junction left unmatched. This chain's CDR3 is CASSLGVLAGKEAQYF. Written as DNA, the CDR3 is TGTGCCAGCAGTTTGGGTGTGCTAGCGGGGAAGGAGGCCCAGTACTTC.

In its sample, this clonotype was seen a few times. The chain has TRBV10-3 and TRBJ1-2, with D possibly being TRBD1 (6 bases). V lost 2 bases and J 2 bases, leaving 9 bases between the germline ends. The CDR3 consists of 14 residues. Germline lookup yields CDR1 ENHRY and CDR2 SYGVKD. CDR3 sequence (DNA): TGTGCCATCAGTGAGGGTGGGACAAACTATGGCTACACCTTC. Protein: CAISEGGTNYGYTF.

The genes are TRBV6-1 and TRBJ2-6; 10 positions match TRBD1. The CDR3 runs 16 residues. Unmatched junction bases numbered 5, after V lost 7 bases and J lost 2 bases. Germline V gene sequence: CDR1 MNHNS, CDR2 SASEGT. The CDR3 spells CASTVTGGAGANVLTF. For the CDR3, the DNA is TGTGCCAGCACTGTGACAGGGGGCGCTGGGGCCAACGTCCTGACTTTC.

To note about this clonotype: Germline is not matched at one junction end, which may reflect a read error. V usage is TRBV20-1 and J usage is TRBJ1-5, with a weak D call TRBD1 (6 bases). Germline V lookup: CDR1 DFQATT, CDR2 SNEGSKA (reference sequence). This CDR3 comprises 14 residues. The CDR3 protein is CSANTGLSNRPQHF. CDR3 bases: TGCAGTGCAAATACAGGGCTAAGCAATCGGCCCCAGCATTTT.

This clonotype showed up just a few times. This chain joins TRBV28 and TRBJ1-6; TRBD1 is a possible D gene (5 bases). Germline V CDR1 and CDR2: MDHEN, SYDVKM. The V end lost 2 bases, the J end lost 7 bases, and 12 bases lay between the germline ends. This CDR3 is 15 amino acids long. The CDR3 is CASSLAGGANSPLHF. The CDR3 region has the DNA TGTGCCAGCAGTTTAGCTGGAGGGGCGAATTCACCCCTCCACTTT.

The count of this clonotype is one. The V gene is TRBV7-3, the J gene TRBJ1-5, with D possibly matching TRBD1 (6 bases). Germline CDR1 is SGHTA and CDR2 is FQGTGA. The CDR3 covers 13 residues. The V and J ends lost 0 bases and 6 bases respectively, with 6 bases between them. The CDR3 protein is CASSLTGGQPQHF. CDR3 DNA sequence: TGTGCCAGCAGCTTAACAGGGGGTCAGCCCCAGCATTTT.

This clonotype was found a few times. In DNA form, the CDR3 reads TGTGCCAGCACTACTAGGGAAGGCTATGGCTACACCTTC. It specifies CASTTREGYGYTF. This rearrangement joins TRBV6-1 to TRBJ1-2; D remains unclear. Trimming removed 7 bases from V and 4 bases from J, with 13 bases in between. CDR3 length: 13 amino acids. Germline CDR1 and CDR2: MNHNS and SASEGT.

The V gene is TRBV30, the J gene TRBJ2-3; D is unresolved. CDR3 size: 13 residues. V lost 2 bases and J lost 2, with 8 bases in between. CDR1 GTSNPN and CDR2 SVGIG come from the germline V gene (reference sequence). The CDR3 coding sequence is TGTGCCTGGAGTCAAGGGCCCACAGATACGCAGTATTTT. Encoded protein: CAWSQGPTDTQYF.

V and J are TRBV6-1 and TRBJ2-2; 11 bases are a match to TRBD1. The CDR3 contains 14 residues. V dropped 8 bases and J dropped 7; count of bases not matched to a gene: 6. Germline values: CDR1 MNHNS, CDR2 SASEGT. The CDR3 here is CASSGQGAIGELFF. CDR3 sequence (DNA): TGTGCCAGCTCTGGACAGGGGGCTATCGGGGAGCTGTTTTTT.

V gene TRBV10-2 combines with J gene TRBJ2-5; TRBD1 is a possible D gene (6 bases). This CDR3 comprises 14 residues. With 6 bases removed from V and 5 bases from J, the gap between germline ends came to 16 bases. CDR1 WSHSY and CDR2 SAAADI come from the germline V gene. CDR3 coding DNA: TGCGCCAGCAGACAGGGCCATCCTAGGGAGACCCAGTACTTC. This sequence encodes CASRQGHPRETQYF.

This chain connects TRBV20-1 to TRBJ1-2, with TRBD1 matching over 9 bases. V was clipped by 4 bases and J by 4 bases; unmatched bases: 10. The CDR3 is made up of 15 amino acids. The germline V gene has CDR1 DFQATT and CDR2 SNEGSKA (reference sequence). The CDR3 protein is CSANRDRALGYGYTF. Here the CDR3 DNA reads TGCAGTGCTAACCGGGACAGGGCGTTAGGCTATGGCTACACCTTC.

This clonotype was picked up a small number of times. This sequence joins TRBV12-3 or TRBV12-4 and TRBJ2-7; 8 bases agree with TRBD1. The V segment lost 5 bases and the J segment 1 base; nucleotides outside the gene matches: 7. This CDR3 is 15 amino acids long. CDR3 nucleotide sequence: TGTGCCAGCAGTGGAGAAAGGGACAGGTCCTACGAGCAGTACTTC. Amino acid sequence: CASSGERDRSYEQYF.

This chain connects TRBV5-6 to TRBJ1-1; D might be TRBD1 (6 bases). Trimming shortened V by 2 bases and J by 6 bases, and 14 bases separated the two germline ends. The CDR3 is made up of 14 amino acids. CDR1 is SGHDT, CDR2 YYEEEE, per germline. The CDR3 region is CASSLLQGSAEAFF. In nucleotides, the CDR3 is TGTGCCAGCAGCTTATTACAGGGTAGCGCTGAAGCTTTCTTT.

This chain joins TRBV20-1 and TRBJ1-1; D ambiguous. CDR1 is DFQATT and CDR2 is SNEGSKA in the germline V gene (reference sequence). This CDR3 spans 13 amino acids. V was clipped by 3 bases and J by 2 bases, with 10 bases between them. The CDR3 bases are TGCAGTGCTAGTCCCCAATTTAACACTGAAGCTTTCTTT. This codes for CSASPQFNTEAFF.

There are a few counts of this clonotype. The V and J genes are TRBV10-3 and TRBJ1-5; D remains unclear. CDR3 length: 14 residues. CDR1 ENHRY and CDR2 SYGVKD come from the germline V gene. The V gene lost 6 bases and the J gene lost 5 bases, with 14 bases spanning the gap. The DNA of the CDR3 is TGTGCCATCAGCGACAACGAGGGCCATCAGCCCCAGCATTTT. Protein sequence: CAISDNEGHQPQHF.

The chain recombines TRBV20-1 with TRBJ1-1, with 7 positions matching TRBD1. The length of the CDR3 is 14 residues. The V gene's germline CDR1 is DFQATT and CDR2 SNEGSKA (reference sequence). With V trimmed by 5 bases and J by 4 bases, 10 bases remained unmatched. In nucleotides, the CDR3 is TGCAGTGCTCCCGTCCCCGACAGGGCCACTGAAGCTTTCTTT. Encoded protein: CSAPVPDRATEAFF.

The genes are TRBV18 and TRBJ1-5, with D perhaps TRBD1 (5 bases). The CDR3 is made up of 15 amino acids. V gave up 3 bases and J gave up 5 bases, with 14 bases separating them. Germline CDR1 is KGHSH and CDR2 is LQKENI. This CDR3 is CASSPGGGVHQPQHF. The DNA of the CDR3 is TGTGCCAGCTCACCCGGTGGGGGGGTCCATCAGCCCCAGCATTTT.

The V call is TRBV10-1, the J call TRBJ2-7, with D perhaps being TRBD1 or TRBD2 (5 bases each). The germline CDR1 and CDR2 sequences are WNHNN and SYGVQD (reference sequence). V was shortened by 7 bases and J by 3 bases, with 16 bases between the two germline ends. The CDR3 is made up of 14 amino acids. The CDR3 bases are TGCGCCAGCACCTTCAGGGCAGCGGTCTACGAGCAGTACTTC. Translated: CASTFRAAVYEQYF.